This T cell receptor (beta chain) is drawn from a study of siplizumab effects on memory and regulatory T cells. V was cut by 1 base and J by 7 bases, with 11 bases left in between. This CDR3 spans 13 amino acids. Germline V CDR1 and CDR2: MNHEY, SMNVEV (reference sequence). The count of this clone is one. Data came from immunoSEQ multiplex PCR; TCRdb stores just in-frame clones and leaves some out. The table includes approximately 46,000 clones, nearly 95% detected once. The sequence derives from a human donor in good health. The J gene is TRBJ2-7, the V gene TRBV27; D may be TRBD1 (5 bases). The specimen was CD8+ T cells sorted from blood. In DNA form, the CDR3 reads TGTGCCAGCAGTTTATACAGGACGGGTGAGCAGTACTTC. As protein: CASSLYRTGEQYF.